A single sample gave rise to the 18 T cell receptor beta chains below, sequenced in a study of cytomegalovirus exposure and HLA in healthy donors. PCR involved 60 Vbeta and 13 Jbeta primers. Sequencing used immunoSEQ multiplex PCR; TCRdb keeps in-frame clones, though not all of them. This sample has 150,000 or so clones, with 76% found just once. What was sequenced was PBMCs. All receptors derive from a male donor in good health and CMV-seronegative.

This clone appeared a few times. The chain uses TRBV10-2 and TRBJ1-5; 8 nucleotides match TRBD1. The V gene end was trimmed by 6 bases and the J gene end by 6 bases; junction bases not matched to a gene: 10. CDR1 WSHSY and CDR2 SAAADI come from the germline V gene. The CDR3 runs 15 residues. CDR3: CASRAQGDQRQPQHF. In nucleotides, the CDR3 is TGCGCCAGCAGGGCACAGGGGGATCAACGTCAGCCCCAGCATTTT.

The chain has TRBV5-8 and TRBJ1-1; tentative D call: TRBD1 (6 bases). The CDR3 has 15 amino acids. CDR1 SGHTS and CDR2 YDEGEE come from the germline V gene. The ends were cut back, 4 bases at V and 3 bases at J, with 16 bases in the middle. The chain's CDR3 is CASSVFAGGHTEAFF. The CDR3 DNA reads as TGTGCCAGCAGCGTCTTTGCGGGGGGGCACACTGAAGCTTTCTTT.

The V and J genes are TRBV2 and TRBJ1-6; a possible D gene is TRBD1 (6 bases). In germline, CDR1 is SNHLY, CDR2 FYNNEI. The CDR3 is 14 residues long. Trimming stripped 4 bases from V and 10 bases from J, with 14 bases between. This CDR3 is CASSAQGGQSPLHF. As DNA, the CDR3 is TGTGCCAGCAGTGCACAGGGCGGACAGTCACCCCTCCACTTT. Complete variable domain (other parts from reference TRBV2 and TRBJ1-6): EPEVTQTPSHQVTQMGQEVILRCVPISNHLYFYWYRQILGQKVEFLVSFYNNEISEKSEIFDDQFSVERPDGSNFTLKIRSTKLEDSAMYFCASSAQGGQSPLHFGNGTRLTVT.

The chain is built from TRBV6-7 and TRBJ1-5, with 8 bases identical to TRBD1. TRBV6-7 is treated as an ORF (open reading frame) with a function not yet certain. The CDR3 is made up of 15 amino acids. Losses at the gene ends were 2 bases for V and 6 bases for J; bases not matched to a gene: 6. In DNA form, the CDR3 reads TGTGCCAGCAGTTACAGTGGACAGGGAACTCAGCCCCAGCATTTT. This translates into CASSYSGQGTQPQHF.

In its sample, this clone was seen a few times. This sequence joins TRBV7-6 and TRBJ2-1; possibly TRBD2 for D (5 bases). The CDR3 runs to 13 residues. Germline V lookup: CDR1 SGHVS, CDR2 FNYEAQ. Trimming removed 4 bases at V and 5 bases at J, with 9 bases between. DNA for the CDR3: TGTGCCAGCAGCTCTACTAGTAACAATGAGCAGTTCTTC. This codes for CASSSTSNNEQFF.

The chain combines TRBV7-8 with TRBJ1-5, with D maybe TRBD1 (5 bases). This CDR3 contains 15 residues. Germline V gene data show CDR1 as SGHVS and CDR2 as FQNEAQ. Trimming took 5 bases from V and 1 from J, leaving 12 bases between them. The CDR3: CASSPVGGSNQPQHF. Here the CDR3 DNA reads TGTGCCAGCAGCCCAGTTGGGGGGAGCAATCAGCCCCAGCATTTT.

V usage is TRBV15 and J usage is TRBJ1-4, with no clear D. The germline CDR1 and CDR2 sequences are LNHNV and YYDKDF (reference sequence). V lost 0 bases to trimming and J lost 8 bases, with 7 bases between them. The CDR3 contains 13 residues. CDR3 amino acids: CATSRETGEKLFF. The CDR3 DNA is TGTGCCACCAGCAGAGAGACTGGGGAAAAACTGTTTTTT.

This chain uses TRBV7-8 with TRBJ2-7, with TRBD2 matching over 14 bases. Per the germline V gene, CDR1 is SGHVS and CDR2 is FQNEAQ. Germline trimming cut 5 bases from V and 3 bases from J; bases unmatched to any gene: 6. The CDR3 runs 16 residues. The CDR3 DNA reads TGTGCCAGCAGCCCCGAGGGGACTAGCGGGAGCTACGAGCAGTACTTC. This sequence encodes CASSPEGTSGSYEQYF.

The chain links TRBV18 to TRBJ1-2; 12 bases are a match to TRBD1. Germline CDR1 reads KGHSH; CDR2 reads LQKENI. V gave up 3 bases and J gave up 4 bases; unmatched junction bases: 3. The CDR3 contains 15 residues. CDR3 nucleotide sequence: TGTGCCAGCTCACCCCCGGGACAGGGGGCCTATGGCTACACCTTC. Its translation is CASSPPGQGAYGYTF.

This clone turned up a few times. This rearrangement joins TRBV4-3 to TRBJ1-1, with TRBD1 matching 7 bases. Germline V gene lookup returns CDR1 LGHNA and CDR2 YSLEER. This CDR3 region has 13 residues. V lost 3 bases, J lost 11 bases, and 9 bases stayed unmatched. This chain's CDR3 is CASSQGDLTGAFF. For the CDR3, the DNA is TGCGCCAGCAGCCAGGGGGATTTGACAGGGGCTTTCTTT.

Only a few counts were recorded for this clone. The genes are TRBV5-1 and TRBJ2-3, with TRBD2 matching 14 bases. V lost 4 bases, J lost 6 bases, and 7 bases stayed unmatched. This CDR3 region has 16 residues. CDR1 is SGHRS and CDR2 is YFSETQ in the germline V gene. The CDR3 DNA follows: TGCGCCAGCAGCAGAGGGACTAGCGGGGGATGGGATACGCAGTATTTT. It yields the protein CASSRGTSGGWDTQYF.

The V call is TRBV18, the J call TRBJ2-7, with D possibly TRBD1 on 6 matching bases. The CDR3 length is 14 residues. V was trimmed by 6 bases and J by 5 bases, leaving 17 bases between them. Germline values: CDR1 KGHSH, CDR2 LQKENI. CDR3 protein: CASSVNPRGNEQYF. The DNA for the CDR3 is TGTGCCAGCTCCGTTAATCCCAGGGGCAACGAGCAGTACTTC. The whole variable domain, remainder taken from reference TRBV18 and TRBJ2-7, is NAGVMQNPRHLVRRRGQEARLRCSPMKGHSHVYWYRQLPEEGLKFMVYLQKENIIDESGMPKERFSAEFPKEGPSILRIQQVVRGDSAAYFCASSVNPRGNEQYFGPGTRLTVT.

CDR3 amino acids: CASSPGQGYQPQHF. DNA of the CDR3: TGTGCCAGCAGTCCTGGACAGGGGTATCAGCCCCAGCATTTT. The chain joins TRBV27 to TRBJ1-5; 9 nucleotides align to TRBD1. The CDR3 consists of 14 residues. Trimming took 5 bases from V and 5 from J; bases not matched to a gene: 4. Germline V gene lookup returns CDR1 MNHEY and CDR2 SMNVEV (reference sequence).

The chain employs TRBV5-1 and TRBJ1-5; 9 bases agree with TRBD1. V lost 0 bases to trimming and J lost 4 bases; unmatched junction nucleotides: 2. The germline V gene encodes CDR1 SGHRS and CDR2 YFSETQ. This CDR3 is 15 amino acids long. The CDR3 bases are TGCGCCAGCAGCTTGGGGGGGACAGGGAATCAGCCCCAGCATTTT. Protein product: CASSLGGTGNQPQHF.

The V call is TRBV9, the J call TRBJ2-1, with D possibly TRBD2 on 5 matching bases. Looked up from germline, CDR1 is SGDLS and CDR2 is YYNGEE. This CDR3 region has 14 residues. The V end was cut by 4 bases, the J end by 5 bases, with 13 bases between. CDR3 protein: CASSPRGFDNEQFF. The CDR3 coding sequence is TGTGCCAGCAGCCCAAGAGGGTTCGACAATGAGCAGTTCTTC.

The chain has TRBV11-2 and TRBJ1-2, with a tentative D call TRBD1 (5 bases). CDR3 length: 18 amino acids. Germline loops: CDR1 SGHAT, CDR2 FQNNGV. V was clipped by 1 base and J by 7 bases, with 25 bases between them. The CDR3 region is CASSLGISGATPLGGYTF. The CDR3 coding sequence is TGTGCCAGCAGCTTAGGGATAAGTGGGGCAACTCCCCTCGGTGGCTACACCTTC. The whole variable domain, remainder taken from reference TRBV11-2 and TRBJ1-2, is EAGVAQSPRYKIIEKRQSVAFWCNPISGHATLYWYQQILGQGPKLLIQFQNNGVVDDSQLPKDRFSAERLKGVDSTLKIQPAKLEDSAVYLCASSLGISGATPLGGYTFGSGTRLTVV.

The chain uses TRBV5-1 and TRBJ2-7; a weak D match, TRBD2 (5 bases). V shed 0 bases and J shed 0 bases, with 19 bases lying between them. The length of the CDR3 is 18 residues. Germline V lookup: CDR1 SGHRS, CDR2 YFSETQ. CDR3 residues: CASSLDSKRRRASYEQYF. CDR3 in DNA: TGCGCCAGCAGCTTGGATTCTAAGAGGAGGCGAGCCTCCTACGAGCAGTACTTC.

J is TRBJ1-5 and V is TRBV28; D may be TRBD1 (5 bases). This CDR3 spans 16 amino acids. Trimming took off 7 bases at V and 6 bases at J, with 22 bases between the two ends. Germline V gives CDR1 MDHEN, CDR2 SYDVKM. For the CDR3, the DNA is TGTGCCAGCAAACCTCGGTCGCCGACAGAAGGTCAGCCCCAGCATTTT. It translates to CASKPRSPTEGQPQHF.